The rows below give T cell receptor beta chains drawn from one sample of a study of blood T cells in healthy people across ages. TCRdb analysed the 5' RACE reads with MiXCR anew, one entry per CDR3 protein. Of 850,000 to 1,100,000 distinct CDR3 sequences in the sample, 35% to 45% were seen once. The sample was blood. The receptor set was obtained from a young man in good health. Each CDR3 is given with its conserved first and last residue. D genes are given only for firm matches. Clone size is shown for a subset of rows, as once, few, many or a class of expanded clone.

v_call: TRBV27; clone_size: many; j_call: TRBJ1-2; d_call: TRBD1; cdr3_nt: TGTGCCAGCAGTTTACAGGGACAGGGGTCTGGCTACACCTTC; cdr3_aa: CASSLQGQGSGYTF
v_call: TRBV7-2; clone_size: -; j_call: TRBJ2-1; d_call: TRBD1; cdr3_nt: TGTGCCAGCAGCCTAGACCGGGACAGGGCGTCCGAGCAGTTCTTC; cdr3_aa: CASSLDRDRASEQFF
v_call: TRBV10-3; clone_size: -; j_call: TRBJ2-7; d_call: -; cdr3_nt: TGTGCCATCAGTGGGACAGACGGTTTCTACGAGCAGTACTTC; cdr3_aa: CAISGTDGFYEQYF
v_call: TRBV5-1; clone_size: -; j_call: TRBJ1-5; d_call: -; cdr3_nt: TGCGCCAGCAGAGTTTCTAGCAATCAGCCCCAGCATTTT; cdr3_aa: CASRVSSNQPQHF
v_call: TRBV9; clone_size: once; j_call: TRBJ2-3; d_call: TRBD2; cdr3_nt: TGTGCCAGCAGCGTCGGGACTAGCAACGCAGATACGCAGTATTTT; cdr3_aa: CASSVGTSNADTQYF
v_call: TRBV5-1; clone_size: few; j_call: TRBJ2-1; d_call: TRBD1; cdr3_nt: TGCGCCAGCAGCGAAGGACAGGGGGGGAATGAGCAGTTCTTC; cdr3_aa: CASSEGQGGNEQFF
v_call: TRBV12-3/TRBV12-4; clone_size: -; j_call: TRBJ2-3; d_call: -; cdr3_nt: TGTGCCAGCAGTGTTGGCCTCCCAGATACGCAGTATTTT; cdr3_aa: CASSVGLPDTQYF
v_call: TRBV10-3; clone_size: -; j_call: TRBJ2-1; d_call: TRBD2; cdr3_nt: TGTGCCATCATCAGGACTAGCGGGGGGACCAATGAGCAGTTCTTC; cdr3_aa: CAIIRTSGGTNEQFF
v_call: TRBV11-2; clone_size: few; j_call: TRBJ1-2; d_call: -; cdr3_nt: TGTGCCAGCAGCTCCACGGACGGTCCCTATGGCTACACCTTC; cdr3_aa: CASSSTDGPYGYTF
v_call: TRBV12-3/TRBV12-4; clone_size: once; j_call: TRBJ2-3; d_call: TRBD2; cdr3_nt: TGTGCCAGCAGTTTTGAAGCGGGGGGATTCACAGATACGCAGTATTTT; cdr3_aa: CASSFEAGGFTDTQYF
v_call: TRBV3-1; clone_size: few; j_call: TRBJ1-2; d_call: -; cdr3_nt: TGTGCCAGCAGCCAAATACGGCGGGGTGGCTACACCTTC; cdr3_aa: CASSQIRRGGYTF
v_call: TRBV16; clone_size: few; j_call: TRBJ1-6; d_call: -; cdr3_nt: TGTGCCAGCAGCCAACCGGACAGTAATTCACCCCTCCACTTT; cdr3_aa: CASSQPDSNSPLHF
v_call: TRBV29-1; clone_size: -; j_call: TRBJ2-3; d_call: -; cdr3_nt: TGCAGCGTTGCGGTGGAGCTTCAAGATACGCAGTATTTT; cdr3_aa: CSVAVELQDTQYF
v_call: TRBV7-2; clone_size: few; j_call: TRBJ1-6; d_call: -; cdr3_nt: TGTGCCAGCAGCTTATCCACAACCGGAAACGGGTCACCCCTCCACTTT; cdr3_aa: CASSLSTTGNGSPLHF
v_call: TRBV3-1; clone_size: -; j_call: TRBJ1-1; d_call: TRBD1; cdr3_nt: TGTGCCAGCAGCCAGCCGAGACAGGGATTGAACACTGAAGCTTTCTTT; cdr3_aa: CASSQPRQGLNTEAFF
v_call: TRBV20-1; clone_size: few; j_call: TRBJ1-5; d_call: TRBD1; cdr3_nt: TGCAGTGCTGAAGACAGGGGGAGACCCTATCAGCCCCAGCATTTT; cdr3_aa: CSAEDRGRPYQPQHF
v_call: TRBV14; clone_size: few; j_call: TRBJ2-7; d_call: -; cdr3_nt: TGTGCCAGCAGCGCACCGAGGAGAGTAAACTACAATGAGCAGTACTTC; cdr3_aa: CASSAPRRVNYNEQYF
v_call: TRBV11-2; clone_size: many; j_call: TRBJ2-3; d_call: TRBD2; cdr3_nt: TGTGCCAGCAGCTTAGGGGTTCCGGGACTAGCGGCAAGATGGGGCACAGATACGCAGTATTTT; cdr3_aa: CASSLGVPGLAARWGTDTQYF
v_call: TRBV15; clone_size: once; j_call: TRBJ1-5; d_call: -; cdr3_nt: TGTGCCACCAGCAGAGGGATAAACGGGCCCCAGCATTTT; cdr3_aa: CATSRGINGPQHF
v_call: TRBV10-3; clone_size: -; j_call: TRBJ2-3; d_call: -; cdr3_nt: TGTGCCATCAGGGGGGTATCAGGGGACGACACAGATACGCAGTATTTT; cdr3_aa: CAIRGVSGDDTDTQYF
v_call: TRBV10-3; clone_size: few; j_call: TRBJ1-2; d_call: -; cdr3_nt: TGTGCCATCAGTGAGACCCGGGACGCAGCTATTAACTATGGCTACACCTTC; cdr3_aa: CAISETRDAAINYGYTF
v_call: TRBV27; clone_size: -; j_call: TRBJ1-2; d_call: TRBD1; cdr3_nt: TGTGCCAGCACCCCGTGGACAGGGGGGAACTATGGCTACACCTTC; cdr3_aa: CASTPWTGGNYGYTF
v_call: TRBV12-3/TRBV12-4; clone_size: -; j_call: TRBJ2-3; d_call: TRBD2; cdr3_nt: TGTGCCAGCAGTTTTGGGACTAGCGGGGGGTTCCCAGATACGCAGTATTTT; cdr3_aa: CASSFGTSGGFPDTQYF
v_call: TRBV4-3; clone_size: -; j_call: TRBJ2-1; d_call: TRBD2; cdr3_nt: TGCGCCAGCAGCCAGAAGACTAGCGCGAGCAATGAGCAGTTCTTC; cdr3_aa: CASSQKTSASNEQFF
v_call: TRBV20-1; clone_size: many; j_call: TRBJ2-1; d_call: -; cdr3_nt: TGCAGTGCCGCCGTTCTCCCATGGAATGAGCAGTTCTTC; cdr3_aa: CSAAVLPWNEQFF
v_call: TRBV20-1; clone_size: few; j_call: TRBJ1-1; d_call: -; cdr3_nt: TGCAGTGCCGCGCAGAGTAACACTGAAGCTTTCTTT; cdr3_aa: CSAAQSNTEAFF
v_call: TRBV7-9; clone_size: -; j_call: TRBJ2-1; d_call: TRBD2; cdr3_nt: TGTGCCAGCAGCACCCCGGGGGGGAACTACAATGAGCAGTTCTTC; cdr3_aa: CASSTPGGNYNEQFF
v_call: TRBV3-1; clone_size: -; j_call: TRBJ2-1; d_call: TRBD2; cdr3_nt: TGTGCCAGCAGCCAAGTTGGTAGCGGGGGCTCCTACAATGAGCAGTTCTTC; cdr3_aa: CASSQVGSGGSYNEQFF
v_call: TRBV6-5; clone_size: -; j_call: TRBJ1-1; d_call: -; cdr3_nt: TGTGCCAGCAATAAAGGGGGTCTGAACACTGAAGCTTTCTTT; cdr3_aa: CASNKGGLNTEAFF
v_call: TRBV11-2; clone_size: -; j_call: TRBJ1-2; d_call: -; cdr3_nt: TGTGCCAGCAGCTCCCCCGGACAGACTAACTATGGCTACACCTTC; cdr3_aa: CASSSPGQTNYGYTF
v_call: TRBV27; clone_size: many; j_call: TRBJ2-3; d_call: TRBD1; cdr3_nt: TGTGCCAGCAGCCCTTGGACAGGCAGCACAGATACGCAGTATTTT; cdr3_aa: CASSPWTGSTDTQYF
v_call: TRBV9; clone_size: few; j_call: TRBJ1-1; d_call: -; cdr3_nt: TGTGCCAGCAGCGTAGGGGGTTTGGGCACTGAAGCTTTCTTT; cdr3_aa: CASSVGGLGTEAFF
v_call: TRBV10-2; clone_size: few; j_call: TRBJ2-1; d_call: -; cdr3_nt: TGCGCCAGCAGTGTCGAGGCGGCCGACAATGAGCAGTTCTTC; cdr3_aa: CASSVEAADNEQFF
v_call: TRBV27; clone_size: -; j_call: TRBJ1-5; d_call: -; cdr3_nt: TGTGCCAGCAGTTTATTCTGGGATCAGCCCCAGCATTTT; cdr3_aa: CASSLFWDQPQHF
v_call: TRBV27; clone_size: few; j_call: TRBJ1-2; d_call: -; cdr3_nt: TGTGCCAGCAGCCGGGACGGGCGCTATGGCTACACCTTC; cdr3_aa: CASSRDGRYGYTF
v_call: TRBV4-2; clone_size: -; j_call: TRBJ2-7; d_call: -; cdr3_nt: TGTGCCAGCAGCCAAGAAGCCAGGCGGCACAATGAGCAGTACTTC; cdr3_aa: CASSQEARRHNEQYF
v_call: TRBV29-1; clone_size: few; j_call: TRBJ1-2; d_call: -; cdr3_nt: TGCAGCGCTGGAAGGGACACCCCACAAAGTGGCTACACCTTC; cdr3_aa: CSAGRDTPQSGYTF
v_call: TRBV20-1; clone_size: -; j_call: TRBJ1-2; d_call: -; cdr3_nt: TGCAGTGCTAGAGACGGTGTTGTGGGCTACACCTTC; cdr3_aa: CSARDGVVGYTF
v_call: TRBV9; clone_size: -; j_call: TRBJ1-1; d_call: -; cdr3_nt: TGTGCCAGCAGCGTAGGGGCAGGAGGGGGAATGAACACTGAAGCTTTCTTT; cdr3_aa: CASSVGAGGGMNTEAFF
v_call: TRBV11-3; clone_size: few; j_call: TRBJ2-3; d_call: TRBD1; cdr3_nt: TGTGCCAGCAGCTTAGTGGGACAGTCTCCGCAGTATTTT; cdr3_aa: CASSLVGQSPQYF